This TCR beta chain stems from a study of vaccination effects on CD4 cells after COVID-19. This CDR3 contains 14 residues. V gave up 5 bases and J gave up 4 bases, with 14 bases separating them. Germline lookup yields CDR1 MNHEY and CDR2 SMNVEV (reference sequence). Findings of the study overall: Clones from infection and from vaccination both contracted markedly late after vaccination.

Comment on this clone: The antigen is undetermined.

The assay was immunoSEQ multiplex PCR, and TCRdb's table has in-frame clones only and misses some. The sample lists fewer than 65,000 clones; 75% were seen once. Under the ViraFEST assay, PBMC were stimulated with viral peptide pools so that antigen-specific CD4+ T cells expanded. Sequencing was performed afterwards. Following culture for around 10 days, CD4+ T cells were isolated. Nucleocapsid antibodies were negative in the vaccine recipients, who had never had SARS-CoV-2 infection. The chain is built from TRBV27 and TRBJ1-2; weak D call: TRBD1 (5 bases). The sequence derives from a human donor who received a COVID-19 vaccine. The starting material was CD4+ T cells from PBMCs cultured with HCoV-OC43 spike peptides, obtained before COVID-19 vaccination. Stated subset: HCoV-OC43 spike overlapping peptide pool stimulation. The CDR3 nucleotides read TGTGCCAGCAGTCAGGGAGGCCGGGGCTATGGCTACACCTTC. It is translated as CASSQGGRGYGYTF.